These 24 T cell receptor beta chains came from one sample sequenced in a study of cytomegalovirus exposure and HLA in healthy donors. The primer mix had 60 Vbeta and 13 Jbeta primers. Produced via immunoSEQ multiplex PCR; TCRdb's table is partial and in-frame only. The data contain 150,000 to 200,000 clones, under 85% of them singletons. The sequencing input was PBMCs. The receptors were sampled from a human donor in good health.

J is TRBJ2-2 and V is TRBV7-3; TRBD2 aligns across 7 bases. CDR1 and CDR2 from the germline V gene are SGHTA and FQGTGA. V was clipped by 5 bases and J by 1 base; unmatched bases: 7. The length of the CDR3 is 16 residues. CDR3 in amino acids: CASSTSGAQNTGELFF. Here the CDR3 DNA reads TGTGCCAGCAGCACCAGCGGGGCCCAGAACACCGGGGAGCTGTTTTTT.

This sequence joins TRBV5-1 and TRBJ2-1, with TRBD1 matching over 8 bases. Germline-derived CDR1 and CDR2 are SGHRS and YFSETQ. The CDR3 length is 15 residues. Trimming at V came to 4 bases and at J to 3 bases, leaving 6 bases not matched to a gene. The CDR3 loop reads CASSRLDRDYNEQFF. The CDR3 bases are TGCGCCAGCAGCCGCTTGGACAGGGACTACAATGAGCAGTTCTTC.

This clone has a handful of counts. CDR3 nucleotide sequence: TGTGCCAGTAAGCGGGGGCTTTTCACTGAAGCTTTCTTT. Its translation: CASKRGLFTEAFF. The chain recombines TRBV2 with TRBJ1-1, with D possibly TRBD1 on 6 matching bases. The CDR3 spans 13 residues. CDR1 SNHLY and CDR2 FYNNEI come from the germline V gene. Deletions cut 9 bases from V and 4 bases from J, with 15 bases between.

The rearrangement uses TRBV7-9 and TRBJ1-2; D possibly corresponds to TRBD1 (5 bases). CDR3 length equals 15 residues. V was shortened by 1 base and J by 8 bases, with 17 bases between the two germline ends. The germline CDR1 and CDR2 sequences are SEHNR and FQNEAQ (reference sequence). CDR3 in amino acids: CASSLGSRAFGGYTF. DNA for the CDR3: TGTGCCAGCAGCTTAGGGAGCAGGGCTTTTGGAGGCTACACCTTC.

The gene calls are TRBV5-5 and TRBJ1-6; D is possibly TRBD1 (5 bases). Germline lookup yields CDR1 SGHKS and CDR2 YYEKEE (reference sequence). The CDR3 loop spans 16 amino acids. Trimming stripped 3 bases from V and 6 bases from J, with 16 bases between. For the CDR3, the DNA is TGTGCCAGCAGCTCGCCGGGGGAGCCGATTAATTCACCCCTCCACTTT. Translation gives CASSSPGEPINSPLHF.

This clone has just one count. This chain uses TRBV6-6 with TRBJ2-2, with 12 bases that match TRBD2. There are 16 residues in the CDR3. Per the germline V gene, CDR1 is MNHNY and CDR2 is SVGAGI (reference sequence). Trimming cost V 0 bases and J 8 bases; bases outside gene matches: 4. CDR3 region: CASSYSLAGGPGELFF. The DNA for the CDR3 is TGTGCCAGCAGTTACTCCCTAGCGGGGGGGCCGGGGGAGCTGTTTTTT.

The chain links TRBV2 to TRBJ1-1, with a possible D match to TRBD1 (5 bases). The CDR3 extends over 13 amino acids. Per the germline V gene, CDR1 is SNHLY and CDR2 is FYNNEI. V was shortened by 3 bases and J by 0 bases, with 5 bases between the two germline ends. CDR3 sequence: CASSETVNTEAFF. Here the CDR3 DNA reads TGTGCCAGCAGTGAGACAGTGAACACTGAAGCTTTCTTT.

V and J are TRBV4-2 and TRBJ1-2; 9 bases are a match to TRBD1. Per germline, CDR1 LGHNA and CDR2 YNFKEQ. This CDR3 has 17 residues. The trim removed 4 bases at V and 0 bases at J, leaving 9 bases unmatched. CDR3 nucleotides: TGTGCCAGCAGCCCCCCACCAAGACAGGGGGCTAACTATGGCTACACCTTC. It codes for CASSPPPRQGANYGYTF.

This clone was counted between two and nine times. The chain links TRBV6-6 to TRBJ1-6, with 7 nucleotides matching TRBD1. CDR1 and CDR2 from the germline V gene are MNHNY and SVGAGI (reference sequence). This CDR3 region has 13 residues. V shed 5 bases, J shed 18 bases, and the junction held 13 bases outside the gene matches. In DNA form, the CDR3 reads TGTGCCAGCAGTCGAGGACAGGCCCCCGTGCCCCACTTT. Amino acids: CASSRGQAPVPHF.

The CDR3 DNA reads TGTGCCAGCTCACCTAACAGGGGTAACACCGGGGAGCTGTTTTTT. Amino acid sequence: CASSPNRGNTGELFF. This chain links TRBV18 with TRBJ2-2, with 7 bases aligning to TRBD1. CDR1 and CDR2 (germline): KGHSH, LQKENI. The CDR3 is 15 residues long. With 3 bases clipped from V and 2 bases from J, the junction kept 3 bases outside the gene matches.

The rearrangement uses TRBV5-1 and TRBJ1-3, with 9 positions matching TRBD1. This CDR3 spans 14 amino acids. Germline V lookup: CDR1 SGHRS, CDR2 YFSETQ. Trimming cost V 4 bases and J 4 bases; bases outside gene matches: 3. CDR3 protein: CASSGTGYGNTIYF. In DNA form, the CDR3 reads TGCGCCAGCAGCGGGACAGGGTACGGAAACACCATATATTTT. Full variable domain (remainder filled in from reference TRBV5-1 and TRBJ1-3): KAGVTQTPRYLIKTRGQQVTLSCSPISGHRSVSWYQQTPGQGLQFLFEYFSETQRNKGNFPGRFSGRQFSNSRSEMNVSTLELGDSALYLCASSGTGYGNTIYFGEGSWLTVV.

This chain connects TRBV5-1 to TRBJ1-2; possible D gene TRBD1, 6 bases. V shed 2 bases and J shed 2 bases, with 7 bases lying between them. The CDR3 is made up of 13 amino acids. Per the germline V gene, CDR1 is SGHRS and CDR2 is YFSETQ. The CDR3 reads CASSFQGNYGYTF. The CDR3 DNA is TGCGCCAGCAGCTTCCAGGGGAACTATGGCTACACCTTC.

This sequence joins TRBV18 and TRBJ2-2; 9 positions match TRBD1. The germline V gene encodes CDR1 KGHSH and CDR2 LQKENI. The CDR3 totals 15 residues. With 6 bases clipped from V and 5 bases from J, the junction kept 7 bases outside the gene matches. CDR3: CASSPGDRGTGELFF. The CDR3, as DNA: TGTGCCAGCTCCCCCGGCGACAGGGGGACCGGGGAGCTGTTTTTT.

V gene TRBV4-1 combines with J gene TRBJ2-7; the D is unclear. This CDR3 region has 13 residues. Germline V gene data show CDR1 as MGHRA and CDR2 as YSYEKL. Trimming took off 4 bases at V and 2 bases at J, with 9 bases between the two ends. As DNA, the CDR3 is TGCGCCAGCAGCCCCCGCGAACCCTACGAGCAGTACTTC. It encodes CASSPREPYEQYF.

The chain carries TRBV4-3 and TRBJ2-1, with 14 bases fitting TRBD2. J was trimmed by 5 bases and V by 5 bases; bases with no gene match: 5. Germline V gene lookup returns CDR1 LGHNA and CDR2 YSLEER. The CDR3 has 16 residues. The CDR3 loop is CASSGRLAGGDNEQFF. CDR3 coding DNA: TGCGCCAGCAGCGGCCGACTAGCGGGGGGGGACAATGAGCAGTTCTTC.

This clone has a handful of counts. The rearrangement uses TRBV7-6 and TRBJ2-5; D is possibly TRBD1 (5 bases). Trimming removed 1 base at V and 5 bases at J, with 17 bases between. Per the germline V gene, CDR1 is SGHVS and CDR2 is FNYEAQ. CDR3 length: 16 amino acids. The CDR3 here is CASSLDPQGPRETQYF. The CDR3, as DNA: TGTGCCAGCAGCTTAGACCCTCAGGGCCCGAGGGAGACCCAGTACTTC.

The chain employs TRBV9 and TRBJ2-3; 12 nucleotides line up with TRBD2. J was trimmed by 5 bases and V by 0 bases; bases with no gene match: 4. There are 16 residues in the CDR3. The germline CDR1 and CDR2 sequences are SGDLS and YYNGEE. The CDR3 here is CASSVGTSGVGDTQYF. CDR3 sequence (DNA): TGTGCCAGCAGCGTAGGGACTAGCGGGGTAGGAGATACGCAGTATTTT.

The table lists this clone with a count of one. The rearrangement joins TRBV6-4 to TRBJ2-3, with D perhaps TRBD2 (7 bases). The CDR3 has 11 residues. V dropped 2 bases and J dropped 15 bases, with 12 bases sitting between them. CDR1 MRHNA and CDR2 SNTAGT come from the germline V gene. CDR3 region: CASSDGGAVYF. As DNA, the CDR3 is TGTGCCAGCAGTGACGGGGGGGCCGTATATTTT.

The rearrangement links TRBV7-3 to TRBJ2-2, with D uncertain. CDR3 length equals 13 residues. The germline V gene has CDR1 SGHTA and CDR2 FQGTGA. V was cut by 4 bases and J by 2 bases, with 5 bases left in between. CDR3 nucleotides: TGTGCCAGCAGCTCCCCTAACACCGGGGAGCTGTTTTTT. This gives the protein CASSSPNTGELFF. The variable domain in full, with the rest retrieved from reference TRBV7-3 and TRBJ2-2, is GAGVSQTPSNKVTEKGKYVELRCDPISGHTALYWYRQSLGQGPEFLIYFQGTGAADDSGLPNDRFFAVRPEGSVSTLKIQRTERGDSAVYLCASSSPNTGELFFGEGSRLTVL.

The chain combines TRBV7-9 with TRBJ1-2; 8 nucleotides line up with TRBD1. This CDR3 is built from 16 residues. CDR1 and CDR2 from the germline V gene are SEHNR and FQNEAQ (reference sequence). V lost 5 bases, J lost 3 bases, and 11 bases stayed unmatched. The CDR3, as DNA: TGTGCCAGCAGCCTCCGACAGGGGCCGCGGGACTATGGCTACACCTTC. As protein: CASSLRQGPRDYGYTF.

This clone was detected a few times. This rearrangement joins TRBV4-3 to TRBJ1-1; D is unclear. This CDR3 comprises 14 residues. Trimming removed 0 bases at V and 0 bases at J, with 5 bases between. Per germline, CDR1 LGHNA and CDR2 YSLEER. CDR3 coding DNA: TGCGCCAGCAGCCAAGATCCCGTGAACACTGAAGCTTTCTTT. It translates to CASSQDPVNTEAFF.

The chain employs TRBV4-1 and TRBJ2-5; 8 nucleotides align to TRBD2. The V gene's germline CDR1 is MGHRA and CDR2 YSYEKL. The ends lost 1 base at V and 5 bases at J; junction bases unmatched: 6. There are 15 residues in the CDR3. This chain's CDR3 is CASSQVGGGPETQYF. In nucleotides, the CDR3 is TGCGCCAGCAGCCAAGTCGGGGGGGGGCCCGAGACCCAGTACTTC.

This clone has only a few counts. The chain has TRBV5-4 and TRBJ1-4; 9 bases agree with TRBD1. V trimming: 3 bases; J trimming: 6 bases; junction bases outside the gene matches: 3. The length of the CDR3 is 14 residues. CDR1 and CDR2 from the germline V gene are SGHNT and YYREEE (reference sequence). The CDR3 DNA sequence: TGTGCCAGCAGCTACCGGGACAGGGATGAAAAACTGTTTTTT. Translating gives CASSYRDRDEKLFF.

This clone was seen only once. The gene calls are TRBV30 and TRBJ2-5, with 7 bases aligning to TRBD1. With the DNA end fitting TRBJ2-7 better, the J assignment may be wrong. CDR1 and CDR2 (germline): GTSNPN, SVGIG (reference sequence). CDR3 size: 14 residues. The chain's CDR3 is CAWSVRGQSYEQYF. The DNA of the CDR3 is TGTGCCTGGAGTGTAAGGGGACAGTCCTACGAGCAGTACTTC.